These 15 T cell receptor beta chains were all obtained from the same sample, sequenced in a study of CD8+CD57+ T cells in acquired aplastic anemia. Genomic DNA constituted the template upon which TCR beta VDJ and CDR3 profiling was performed. TCRdb itself ran the reads through MiXCR, one entry per CDR3 protein. The repertoire consists of under 200,000 distinct CDR3 sequences, with less than 60% occurring once and the leading ten covering about 2%. Selection for sequencing was limited to patients who had shown CD8+CD57+ cell expansion by flow cytometry. Sequencing was carried out using sorted CD4+, CD8+, or CD8+CD57+ T cells (not recorded which) from PBMCs. The receptors stem from a human donor with aplastic anemia.

This clonotype was detected ten times or more. The chain uses TRBV24-1 and TRBJ2-2; perhaps TRBD1 as D (5 bases). Germline loops: CDR1 KGHDR, CDR2 SFDVKD. V was shortened by 1 base and J by 5 bases, with 7 bases between the two germline ends. This CDR3 region has 14 residues. This CDR3 reads CATSDFRATGELFF. The CDR3 DNA sequence: TGTGCCACCAGTGATTTCAGGGCTACCGGGGAGCTGTTTTTT.

V is TRBV7-8 and J is TRBJ2-7; D not certain. The CDR3 sequence is 16 residues long. Germline V CDR1 and CDR2: SGHVS, FQNEAQ. V was shortened by 1 base and J by 6 bases, with 19 bases between the two germline ends. The CDR3 region is CASSLEGGPPVSEQYF. The CDR3 bases are TGTGCCAGCAGCTTAGAGGGTGGCCCCCCAGTCAGCGAGCAGTACTTC.

This clonotype appeared many times. The chain carries TRBV3-1 and TRBJ2-7; 8 nucleotides match TRBD1. V lost 6 bases and J lost 2; bases outside the gene matches: 9. CDR1 and CDR2 from the germline V gene are LGHDT and YNNKEL (reference sequence). The CDR3 is 15 amino acids. As DNA, the CDR3 is TGTGCCAGCAGACTTGGGGGGACAGGACCCTACGAGCAGTACTTC. Residues: CASRLGGTGPYEQYF.

V gene TRBV7-8 combines with J gene TRBJ2-7; D is unclear. Deletions cut 5 bases from V and 6 bases from J, with 11 bases between. Germline loops: CDR1 SGHVS, CDR2 FQNEAQ. The CDR3 loop spans 12 amino acids. The CDR3, as DNA: TGTGCCAGCAGCCAGCACACATCCGAGCAGTACTTC. The encoded protein is CASSQHTSEQYF.

This clonotype was seen at least ten times. V is TRBV20-1 and J is TRBJ2-3, with D maybe TRBD1 (5 bases). The CDR3 covers 13 residues. CDR1 and CDR2 (germline): DFQATT, SNEGSKA (reference sequence). Deletions cut 5 bases from V and 6 bases from J, with 15 bases between. This chain's CDR3 is CSALFRGADTQYF. CDR3 bases: TGCAGTGCTCTCTTTCGTGGGGCTGATACGCAGTATTTT.

CDR3 loop: CASSIGTGWGGTEAFF. DNA of the CDR3: TGTGCCAGCAGCATCGGGACAGGGTGGGGGGGCACTGAAGCTTTCTTT. The chain has TRBV11-1 and TRBJ1-1, with TRBD1 matching over 9 bases. The V gene's germline CDR1 is SGHAT and CDR2 FQDESV (reference sequence). The CDR3 consists of 16 residues. J gave up 4 bases and V 5 bases, and 11 bases lay outside the gene matches.

This clonotype came up once. The chain uses TRBV20-1 and TRBJ2-5, with TRBD2 matching over 9 bases. The CDR3 spans 14 residues. The ends lost 1 base at V and 3 bases at J; junction bases unmatched: 3. Germline V lookup: CDR1 DFQATT, CDR2 SNEGSKA (reference sequence). The DNA for the CDR3 is TGCAGTGCTAGAGGGGAGCGGGAGGAAGAGACCCAGTACTTC. Protein product: CSARGEREEETQYF.

This clonotype was seen repeatedly, ten times or more. The CDR3 nucleotides are TGTGCCAGCAGCCGGGACGCGCCCAATGAGCAGTTCTTC. Translation: CASSRDAPNEQFF. The J gene is TRBJ2-1, the V gene TRBV2; the D call may be TRBD1 or TRBD2 (5 bases each). Trimming took off 6 bases at V and 6 bases at J, with 12 bases between the two ends. From germline, CDR1 is SNHLY and CDR2 FYNNEI. The CDR3 sequence is 13 residues long.

This clonotype was observed once. A junction end diverges from the germline sequence, so it may reflect a read error. The chain is built from TRBV5-1 and TRBJ2-5; no clear D gene. Germline CDR1 reads SGHRS; CDR2 reads YFSETQ. There are 14 residues in the CDR3. The CDR3 DNA sequence: TGCGCCAGCAGCTTGGCCGGGTCCCAAGGGACCCAGTACTTC. It encodes CASSLAGSQGTQYF.

The rearrangement joins TRBV2 to TRBJ1-2, with 7 bases lining up with TRBD1. CDR1 is SNHLY, CDR2 FYNNEI, per germline. CDR3 size: 15 residues. Losses at the gene ends were 6 bases for V and 7 bases for J; bases not matched to a gene: 14. CDR3 in amino acids: CASSSHRGPRGGYTF. The CDR3, as DNA: TGTGCCAGCAGCTCCCACAGGGGTCCCCGGGGTGGCTACACCTTC.

This clonotype was seen repeatedly, ten times or more. The chain is built from TRBV25-1 and TRBJ2-1; 9 bases match TRBD1. CDR1 MGHDK and CDR2 SYGVNS come from the germline V gene. V gave up 8 bases and J gave up 4 bases; unmatched junction bases: 6. CDR3 length: 14 amino acids. The CDR3 here is CASQDRGNYNEQFF. CDR3 in DNA: TGTGCCAGCCAGGACAGGGGAAATTACAATGAGCAGTTCTTC.

This clonotype has at least ten counts. V and J are TRBV30 and TRBJ1-2, with TRBD1 identical over 8 bases. The ends lost 5 bases at V and 1 base at J; junction bases unmatched: 3. This CDR3 comprises 13 residues. The V gene's germline CDR1 is GTSNPN and CDR2 SVGIG (reference sequence). The CDR3 loop reads CAWETGGNYGYTF. The CDR3 DNA sequence: TGTGCCTGGGAAACAGGGGGTAACTATGGCTACACCTTC.

The chain has TRBV2 and TRBJ2-7; tentatively, D is TRBD1 (6 bases). CDR1 SNHLY and CDR2 FYNNEI come from the germline V gene. The CDR3 consists of 15 residues. The germline V and J ends were trimmed by 4 bases and 5 bases, with 18 bases remaining between them. CDR3 region: CASSVLGAGSHEQYF. CDR3 bases: TGTGCCAGCAGTGTGTTGGGGGCAGGATCACACGAGCAGTACTTC.

This clonotype appeared a few times. V is TRBV18 and J is TRBJ1-2, with a weak D call TRBD1 (6 bases). The ends were cut back, 1 base at V and 7 bases at J, with 10 bases in the middle. Per germline, CDR1 KGHSH and CDR2 LQKENI. This CDR3 contains 13 residues. CDR3 bases: TGTGCCAGCTCACCACTACAGGGAGGTGGCTACACCTTC. Its protein is CASSPLQGGGYTF.

This clonotype was recorded at least ten times. The chain links TRBV6-6 to TRBJ1-2, with a tentative D call TRBD1 (6 bases). Germline V gene lookup returns CDR1 MNHNY and CDR2 SVGAGI (reference sequence). V was shortened by 4 bases and J by 0 bases, with 15 bases between the two germline ends. The CDR3 covers 16 residues. The CDR3 reads CASSSTPTGPNYGYTF. The CDR3 coding sequence is TGTGCCAGCAGTTCCACGCCGACAGGACCTAACTATGGCTACACCTTC.